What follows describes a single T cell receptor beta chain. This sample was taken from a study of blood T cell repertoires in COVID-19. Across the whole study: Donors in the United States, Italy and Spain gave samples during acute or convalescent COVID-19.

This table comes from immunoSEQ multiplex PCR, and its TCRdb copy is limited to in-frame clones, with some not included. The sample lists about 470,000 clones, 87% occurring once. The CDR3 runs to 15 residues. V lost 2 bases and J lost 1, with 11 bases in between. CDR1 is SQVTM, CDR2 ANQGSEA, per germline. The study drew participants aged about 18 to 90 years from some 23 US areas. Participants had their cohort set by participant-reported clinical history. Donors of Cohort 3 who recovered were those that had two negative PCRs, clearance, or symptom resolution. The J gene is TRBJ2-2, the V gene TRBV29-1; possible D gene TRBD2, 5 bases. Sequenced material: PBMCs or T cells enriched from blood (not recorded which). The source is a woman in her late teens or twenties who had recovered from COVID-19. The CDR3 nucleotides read TGCAGCGTTGAATTCCGGGGAGAGAACACCGGGGAGCTGTTTTTT. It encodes CSVEFRGENTGELFF.